This is a list of T cell receptor beta chains from one sample in a study of blood T cell repertoires in COVID-19. TCRdb keeps only in-frame clones here, not all; method: immunoSEQ multiplex PCR. The sample shows hundreds of thousands of clones, roughly 91% of them seen only once. The source material was peripheral blood. The receptors originated from a woman in her forties or fifties with COVID-19, enrolled during active disease. Both conserved end residues are part of each CDR3. D genes are given only for firm matches. A clone size is listed for some rows: how often the clone was seen (once, few, many), or a class if it is expanded.

clone_size	d_call	v_call	j_call	cdr3_nt	cdr3_aa
-	-	TRBV9	TRBJ2-7	TGTGCCAGCAGCGTAGGAGGGAGCTCCTACGAGCAGTACTTC	CASSVGGSSYEQYF
-	TRBD1	TRBV6-5	TRBJ2-7	TGTGCCAGCAGTTACGGGACAGGGGGCTACGAGCAGTACTTC	CASSYGTGGYEQYF
-	-	TRBV30	TRBJ2-7	TGTGCCTGGTATGGAGGGGGCGACGAGCAGTACTTC	CAWYGGGDEQYF
-	TRBD1	TRBV9	TRBJ2-6	TGTGCCAGCAGCGTACGGGTCGGGGACAGGGGGTCTGGGGCCAACGTCCTGACTTTC	CASSVRVGDRGSGANVLTF
-	TRBD1	TRBV10-3	TRBJ1-5	TGTGCCACCGAGACGGGACAGTTAGATCAGCCCCAGCATTTT	CATETGQLDQPQHF
-	TRBD2	TRBV9	TRBJ2-3	TGTGCCAGCAGCGTAGCCGGGACTAGCGGGGGGTCGAGGAGGACAGATACGCAGTATTTT	CASSVAGTSGGSRRTDTQYF
-	-	TRBV9	TRBJ1-6	TGTGCCAGCAGCCCTCGCGCAGGGTTCGGTAGTAATTCACCCCTCCACTTT	CASSPRAGFGSNSPLHF
-	TRBD1	TRBV14	TRBJ2-1	TGTGCCAGCAGCCGAGGACAGGGGGCAGGCAATGAGCAGTTCTTC	CASSRGQGAGNEQFF
-	-	TRBV7-9	TRBJ2-3	TGTGCCAGCAACGGCGGGCAGGTGAGCACAGATACGCAGTATTTT	CASNGGQVSTDTQYF
-	TRBD1	TRBV12-3/TRBV12-4	TRBJ1-1	TGTGCCAGCAGTCTGGGACAGGGGACTGAAGCTTTCTTT	CASSLGQGTEAFF
-	-	TRBV20-1	TRBJ2-1	TGCAGTGCTAGATCATCTGAGCAGTTCTTC	CSARSSEQFF
-	-	TRBV24-1	TRBJ2-1	TGTGCCACCAGTGATTTTGAGCCAGGCCACAATGAGCAGTTCTTC	CATSDFEPGHNEQFF
-	TRBD1	TRBV2	TRBJ2-4	TGTGCCAGCAGGAGGGACAGACTAGCCAAAAACATTCAGTACTTC	CASRRDRLAKNIQYF
-	TRBD2	TRBV2	TRBJ2-2	TGTGCCAGCAGCCCCCCCCCTAGCGGGGGACCGGCGGAGCTGTTTTTT	CASSPPPSGGPAELFF
-	-	TRBV7-9	TRBJ1-5	TGTGCCAGCAGCCTGACAGGTAACAGCAATCAGCCCCAGCATTTT	CASSLTGNSNQPQHF
-	-	TRBV30	TRBJ1-6	TGTGCCTGGACTCCGGGACAATCCAATTCACCCCTCCACTTT	CAWTPGQSNSPLHF
once	-	TRBV11-2	TRBJ2-7	TGTGCCAGCAGCCATCAGATAGGGGAGGTCGAGCAGTACTTC	CASSHQIGEVEQYF
-	TRBD1	TRBV30	TRBJ1-2	TGTGCCTGGAGAATAGGGGGCGAGGGTGGCTACACCTTC	CAWRIGGEGGYTF
once	-	TRBV7-9	TRBJ1-1	TGTGCCAGCAGTTTTCCACCCGGAGGGCATGACGCTGAAGCTTTCTTT	CASSFPPGGHDAEAFF
-	TRBD2	TRBV9	TRBJ2-3	TGTGCCAGCAGCGTAGGACTAGCGGGGGCCATCACAGATACGCAGTATTTT	CASSVGLAGAITDTQYF
-	TRBD2	TRBV5-4	TRBJ2-2	TGTGCCAGCAGCGTAGGACTAGCGGGGGGACCGAACACCGGGGAGCTGTTTTTT	CASSVGLAGGPNTGELFF
-	-	TRBV28	TRBJ1-6	TGTGCCAGCAGCAGGCCTCGAAATTCACCCCTCCACTTT	CASSRPRNSPLHF
-	TRBD2	TRBV2	TRBJ2-3	TGTGCCAGCGGGACTAGCGGGGTGATCGGCACAGATACGCAGTATTTT	CASGTSGVIGTDTQYF
-	TRBD2	TRBV5-1	TRBJ2-5	TGCGCCAGCAGCTCGCGTGGGACTAGCGCTAGAGAGACCCAGTACTTC	CASSSRGTSARETQYF
-	-	TRBV12-3/TRBV12-4	TRBJ1-1	TGTGCCAGCAGTTTAGGCCGGAGCACTGAAGCTTTCTTT	CASSLGRSTEAFF
-	-	TRBV15	TRBJ2-2	TGTGCCACCAGCAGAGGAGCGGGCGTGAACACCGGGGAGCTGTTTTTT	CATSRGAGVNTGELFF
-	-	TRBV30	TRBJ1-5	TGTGCCTGGAGTGTACCAGGGAAGCGAAGCAATCAGCCCCAGCATTTT	CAWSVPGKRSNQPQHF
-	TRBD2	TRBV29-1	TRBJ2-1	TGCAGCGTTGGCGGGGGGACTGAGCAGTTCTTC	CSVGGGTEQFF
-	-	TRBV25-1	TRBJ1-5	TGTGCCAGCGTTAGAAATCAGCCCCAGCATTTT	CASVRNQPQHF
-	-	TRBV5-1	TRBJ2-3	TGCGCCAGCAGCTTGGGTAGAAGTAGCACAGATACGCAGTATTTT	CASSLGRSSTDTQYF
-	-	TRBV11-2	TRBJ2-7	TGTGCCAGCAGCTTATTGGGTTACGGGGACGAGCAGTACTTC	CASSLLGYGDEQYF
-	TRBD1	TRBV5-8	TRBJ1-1	TGTGCCAGCAGCTCCCTAGACAGGGTTTTAATCTCTTTCTTT	CASSSLDRVLISFF
once	TRBD1	TRBV30	TRBJ2-5	TGTGCCGAATCGCAAGGGACAGGGGAACAAGAGACCCAGTACTTC	CAESQGTGEQETQYF
-	-	TRBV5-6	TRBJ2-1	TGTGCCAGCAGCTTGGAGAGGGCTAATGAGCAGTTCTTC	CASSLERANEQFF
-	-	TRBV9	TRBJ2-2	TGTGCCAGCAGCACCTCCGCGCAGGGGGGTATTACCGGGGAGCTGTTTTTT	CASSTSAQGGITGELFF
-	-	TRBV11-2	TRBJ1-2	TGTGCCAGCAGCTTAGCCCCGGCAGGGTATGGCTACACCTTC	CASSLAPAGYGYTF
-	-	TRBV28	TRBJ2-7	TGTGCCAGCAGTCCGACAGGCTCCTACGAGCAGTACTTC	CASSPTGSYEQYF
-	TRBD1	TRBV28	TRBJ1-2	TGTGCCAGCAGCTCGGGACAGGGGGGCGACACCTTC	CASSSGQGGDTF
-	TRBD1	TRBV6-5	TRBJ1-2	TGTGCCAGCAGGAAGGACAGGGCGGATCATGGCTACACCTTC	CASRKDRADHGYTF
-	-	TRBV24-1	TRBJ1-5	TGTGCCACCAGTGATGGAGGGACCCAGCCCCAGCATTTT	CATSDGGTQPQHF
-	-	TRBV6-5	TRBJ1-2	TGTGCCAGCACTGTGGGGACAACGGGCGGCTACACCTTC	CASTVGTTGGYTF
once	-	TRBV7-6	TRBJ1-4	TGTGCCAGCAGCAAACAAACAGGGTTCGGTGAAAAACTGTTTTTT	CASSKQTGFGEKLFF
-	TRBD1	TRBV29-1	TRBJ1-2	TGCAGCGTCACGGACAGGGAACACTATGGCTACACCTTC	CSVTDREHYGYTF
-	TRBD1	TRBV5-3	TRBJ1-1	TGTGCCAGAAGGGGACCGGGACAGGGAGAAGCTTTCTTT	CARRGPGQGEAFF
-	TRBD1	TRBV27	TRBJ2-7	TGTGCCAGCAGTTCTCGGACAGGGGATGAGCAGTACTTC	CASSSRTGDEQYF
few	-	TRBV13	TRBJ2-5	TGTGCCAGCAGCTTATCGTCAGAGACCCAGTACTTC	CASSLSSETQYF
-	-	TRBV5-1	TRBJ2-1	TGCGCCAGCAGCTCGGACAGCTACAATGAGCAGTTCTTC	CASSSDSYNEQFF
-	-	TRBV9	TRBJ2-2	TGTGCCAGCAGCGTAGCTCCCCCCCCCGGGGCCGGGGAGCTGTTTTTT	CASSVAPPPGAGELFF
-	TRBD2	TRBV27	TRBJ2-3	TGTGCCAGCAGTCCTAGGGAGGGGTGGGCAGATACGCAGTATTTT	CASSPREGWADTQYF
-	-	TRBV24-1	TRBJ1-2	TGTGCCACCAGTGATTATAATGGCTACACCTTC	CATSDYNGYTF
-	-	TRBV6-5	TRBJ1-1	TGTGCCAGCAGTTCTTCTGGGGAGGGGGGGAACACTGAAGCTTTCTTT	CASSSSGEGGNTEAFF
-	-	TRBV7-9	TRBJ1-3	TGTGCCAGCATCGTGGACACCAGCTCTGGAAACACCATATATTTT	CASIVDTSSGNTIYF
-	-	TRBV5-8	TRBJ1-2	TGTGCCAGCAGTCGTCCGGGACACCAACTCGGGTATGGCTACACCTTC	CASSRPGHQLGYGYTF
-	TRBD2	TRBV28	TRBJ2-1	TGTGCCAGCAGTTTTATTAGCGGGGGGGTCAATGAGCAGTTCTTC	CASSFISGGVNEQFF
once	-	TRBV30	TRBJ2-3	TGTGCCTGGAGTGTAATACCGCAGGTAGGAGATACGCAGTATTTT	CAWSVIPQVGDTQYF
-	TRBD1	TRBV7-9	TRBJ2-7	TGTGCCAGCAGACCGCCCGGGACAGGGGGGGTCGAGCAGTACTTC	CASRPPGTGGVEQYF
-	TRBD1	TRBV7-2	TRBJ2-1	TGTGCCAGCAGCTCGGACAGGGGGCAATACAATGAGCAGTTCTTC	CASSSDRGQYNEQFF